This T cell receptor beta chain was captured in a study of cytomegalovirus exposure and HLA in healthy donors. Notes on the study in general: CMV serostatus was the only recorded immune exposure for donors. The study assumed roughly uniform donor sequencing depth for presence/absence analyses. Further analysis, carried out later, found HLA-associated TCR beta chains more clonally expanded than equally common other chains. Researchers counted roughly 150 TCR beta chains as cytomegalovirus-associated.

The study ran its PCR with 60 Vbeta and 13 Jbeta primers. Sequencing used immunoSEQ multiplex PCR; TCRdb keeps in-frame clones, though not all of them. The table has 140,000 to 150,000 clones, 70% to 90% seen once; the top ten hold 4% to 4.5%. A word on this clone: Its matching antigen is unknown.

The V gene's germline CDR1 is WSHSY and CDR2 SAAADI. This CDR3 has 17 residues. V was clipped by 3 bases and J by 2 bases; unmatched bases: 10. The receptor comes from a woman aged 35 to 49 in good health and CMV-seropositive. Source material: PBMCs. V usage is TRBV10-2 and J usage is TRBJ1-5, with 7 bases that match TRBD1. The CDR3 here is CASSDYSRQGGNQPQHF. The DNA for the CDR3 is TGCGCCAGCAGTGACTATTCCAGACAGGGCGGCAATCAGCCCCAGCATTTT.